This T cell receptor beta chain came from a study of quantifying T cell responses using KT2 cells. In the study overall: cDNA was made from DNase-treated RNA using alpha and beta constant primers.

An oligo carrying a UMI was ligated to the cDNA 3' end. First-round PCR used roughly 4 cycles and beta primers RC1.1 and RC1.2 covering TRBC1 and TRBC2. TCRdb reanalysed the UMI-ligation and nested PCR reads using MiXCR and keeps one entry per CDR3 protein. This table holds about 32,000 distinct CDR3 sequences, roughly 8% found once. V was cut by 5 bases and J by 0 bases, with 14 bases left in between. The CDR3 is 16 amino acids. Germline V lookup: CDR1 SGHKS, CDR2 YYEKEE (reference sequence). This clonotype has ten or more counts. The chain is built from TRBV5-5 and TRBJ1-4; D may be TRBD1 (6 bases). The origin of this receptor is a human donor. Sequenced input: PBMCs spiked with cells of the T cell clone KT2. The CDR3 here is CASSRTVVATNEKLFF. The CDR3 DNA sequence: TGTGCCAGCAGTCGGACAGTTGTGGCAACTAATGAAAAACTGTTTTTT.